This record covers a single TCR beta chain. The antigen is undetermined. Produced via immunoSEQ multiplex PCR; TCRdb's table is partial and in-frame only. Among 2 million to 2.5 million clones listed, approximately 93% were seen once. This specimen belongs to a study of shared clonotypes between healthy human individuals. Study-wide points: Owing to a small donor count, the genetic and exposure-history diversity represented was limited. Clonotype sharing among donors likely depends on sequencing depth.

Germline-derived CDR1 and CDR2 are MNHNS and SASEGT. This CDR3 has 14 residues. The V gene lost 8 bases and the J gene lost 7 bases, with 18 bases spanning the gap. This receptor was obtained from a man aged 18-30 years in good health. Some clones in this sample may be carry-over from other donors' samples. This sequence joins TRBV6-1 and TRBJ1-5; D not certain. Sequenced: naive CD4+ T cells from PBMCs. Subset reported: CD45RA+ positively selected. The CDR3 is CASYMNSGGQPQHF. The CDR3 DNA sequence: TGTGCCAGCTATATGAATTCGGGAGGCCAGCCCCAGCATTTT.